This paragraph reports one T cell receptor (beta chain). The antigen remains undetermined. Quantitative 5'-RACE was performed with molecular barcodes, and it yielded the TCR beta libraries. MiXCR, applied by TCRdb to the 5' RACE reads, yields one record per CDR3 protein. The sample lists around 390,000 distinct CDR3 sequences; approximately 20% were seen once. The data originate from a study of CD8 T cells in ankylosing spondylitis. Regarding the study as a whole: Researchers report that disease-linked clones proved CD8+ and relatively rare in peripheral blood. For ankylosing spondylitis blood, a TCR beta motif of roughly 8 highly homologous variants appeared characteristic. Reports of some motif variants in reactive arthritis synovial fluid and blood predate this one. As reported, disease-linked clones showed significant enrichment in matched ankylosing spondylitis synovial fluid.

This sequence originates from a male donor with ankylosing spondylitis. Source material: blood, either unsorted or a sorted T cell fraction (not recorded which).

The CDR3 bases are TGTGCCAGCAGCACCGGGACAGTGGGGAGTACCGGGTTCTTC. Its translation is CASSTGTVGSTGFF. The J gene is TRBJ2-1, the V gene TRBV7-2, with 7 bases identical to TRBD1. From germline, CDR1 is SGHTA and CDR2 FQGNSA. This CDR3 is 14 amino acids long. After removal of 5 bases from V and 15 bases from J, the junction contained 16 bases not matched to a gene.